This TCR beta chain was captured in a study of T cell responses to AZD1222 COVID-19 vaccine. Germline V gene sequence: CDR1 MNHEY, CDR2 SVGEGT. CDR3 length: 16 residues. Trimming removed 5 bases at V and 4 bases at J, with 19 bases between. Generated by immunoSEQ multiplex PCR, the TCRdb table keeps only in-frame clones and is missing some. The sample lists roughly 84,000 clones; 70% to 90% were seen once. The specimen was peripheral blood, collected on day 0 of AZD1222 vaccination. This chain connects TRBV6-2 or TRBV6-3 to TRBJ2-3; maybe TRBD2 (5 bases). This TCR derives from an adult in good health. In nucleotides, the CDR3 is TGTGCCAGCAGTAAACGGCGGGTAAGCGGAGCAGATACGCAGTATTTT. Protein product: CASSKRRVSGADTQYF.